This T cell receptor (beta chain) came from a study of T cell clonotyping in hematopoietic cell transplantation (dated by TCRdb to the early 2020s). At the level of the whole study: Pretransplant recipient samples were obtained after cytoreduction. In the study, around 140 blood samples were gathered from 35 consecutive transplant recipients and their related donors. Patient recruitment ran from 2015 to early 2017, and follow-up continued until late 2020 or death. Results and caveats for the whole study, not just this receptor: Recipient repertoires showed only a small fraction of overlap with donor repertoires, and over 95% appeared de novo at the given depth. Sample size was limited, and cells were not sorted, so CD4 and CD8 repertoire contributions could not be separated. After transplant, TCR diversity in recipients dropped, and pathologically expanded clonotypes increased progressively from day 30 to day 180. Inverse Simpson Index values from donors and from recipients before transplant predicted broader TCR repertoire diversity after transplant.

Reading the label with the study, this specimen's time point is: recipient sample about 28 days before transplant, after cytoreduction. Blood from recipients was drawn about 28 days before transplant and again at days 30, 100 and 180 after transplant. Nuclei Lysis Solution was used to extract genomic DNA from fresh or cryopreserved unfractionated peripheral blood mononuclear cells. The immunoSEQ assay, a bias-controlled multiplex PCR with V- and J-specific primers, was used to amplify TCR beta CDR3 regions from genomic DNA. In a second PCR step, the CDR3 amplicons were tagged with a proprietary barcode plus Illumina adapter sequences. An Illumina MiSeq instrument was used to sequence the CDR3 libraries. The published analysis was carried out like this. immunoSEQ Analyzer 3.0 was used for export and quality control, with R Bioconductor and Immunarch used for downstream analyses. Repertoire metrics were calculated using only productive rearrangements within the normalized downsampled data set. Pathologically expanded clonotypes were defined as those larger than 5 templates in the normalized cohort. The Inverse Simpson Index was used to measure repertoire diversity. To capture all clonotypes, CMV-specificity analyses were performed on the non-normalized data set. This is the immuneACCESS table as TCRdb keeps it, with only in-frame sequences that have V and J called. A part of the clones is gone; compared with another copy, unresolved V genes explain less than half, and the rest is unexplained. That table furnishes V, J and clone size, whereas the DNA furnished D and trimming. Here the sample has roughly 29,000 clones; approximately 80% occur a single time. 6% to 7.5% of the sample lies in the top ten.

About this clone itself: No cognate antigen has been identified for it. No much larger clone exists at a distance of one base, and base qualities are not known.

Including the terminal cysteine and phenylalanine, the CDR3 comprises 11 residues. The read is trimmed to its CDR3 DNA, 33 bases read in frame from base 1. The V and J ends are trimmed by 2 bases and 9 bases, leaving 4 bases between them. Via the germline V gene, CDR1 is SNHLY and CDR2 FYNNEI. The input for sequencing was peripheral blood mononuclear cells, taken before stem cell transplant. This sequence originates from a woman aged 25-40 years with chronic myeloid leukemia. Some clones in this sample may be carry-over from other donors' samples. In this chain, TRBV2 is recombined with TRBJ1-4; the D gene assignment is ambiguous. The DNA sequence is TGTGCCAGCAGTGAATGGCAAAAACTGTTTTTT. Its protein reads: CASSEWQKLFF.